This entry features one T cell receptor beta chain sequence. Its target is not known. The data stem from a study of T-cell reconstitution after alpha-beta-depleted transplantation in children. The study's findings and limits: In some patients, recipient T cells and intrathymic progenitors surviving conditioning explained high day-60 diversity. Alpha-beta T cells present about two months after transplant were reported to originate from several hundred expanded graft clones. It was newly produced T cells that mostly accounted for T-cell counts and diversity one year after transplant.

V lost 1 base and J lost 2; bases outside the gene matches: 9. CDR3 length: 18 amino acids. Germline V gene lookup returns CDR1 SGHRS and CDR2 YFSETQ. As it was prepared, the TCRbeta library received unique molecular identifiers. TCRdb redid the calling of the PCR reads with MiXCR, one entry per CDR3 protein. This repertoire shows around 600,000 distinct CDR3 sequences, 20% to 25% found once; its top ten account for 14%. The input for sequencing was PBMCs, mostly from graft donor cells, taken 360 days after TCRalphabeta/CD19-depleted stem cell transplant. The genes are TRBV5-1 and TRBJ2-5; 12 positions match TRBD2. The receptor was derived from a boy younger than two who had a stem cell transplant for acute myeloid leukemia, so the T cells may come from the graft donor. CDR3 in amino acids: CASSLRLAGGPGQETQYF. CDR3 coding DNA: TGCGCCAGCAGCTTGAGGCTAGCGGGGGGGCCGGGTCAAGAGACCCAGTACTTC.